This T cell receptor beta chain was recorded in a study of blood T cell repertoires in COVID-19. V lost 4 bases and J lost 6; bases outside the gene matches: 7. Germline CDR1 is SGDLS and CDR2 is YYNGEE. This CDR3 has 15 residues. This clone was detected once. Clinical histories supplied by participants themselves formed the basis of cohort assignment. Produced via immunoSEQ multiplex PCR; TCRdb's table is partial and in-frame only. The sample comprises more than 200,000 clones, around nine tenths of which are singletons, and approximately 2% rests with the top ten. The V call is TRBV9, the J call TRBJ2-5, with 12 bases lining up with TRBD2. The receptor comes from a woman aged 18-29 years who had recovered from COVID-19. Sequenced material: PBMCs or T cells enriched from blood (not recorded which). The CDR3 nucleotides are TGTGCCAGCAGCCCCCAGACTAGCGGGAGACAGACCCAGTACTTC. Amino acids: CASSPQTSGRQTQYF. Full variable domain (missing parts from reference TRBV9 and TRBJ2-5): DSGVTQTPKHLITATGQRVTLRCSPRSGDLSVYWYQQSLDQGLQFLIQYYNGEERAKGNILERFSAQQFPDLHSELNLSSLELGDSALYFCASSPQTSGRQTQYFGPGTRLLVL.